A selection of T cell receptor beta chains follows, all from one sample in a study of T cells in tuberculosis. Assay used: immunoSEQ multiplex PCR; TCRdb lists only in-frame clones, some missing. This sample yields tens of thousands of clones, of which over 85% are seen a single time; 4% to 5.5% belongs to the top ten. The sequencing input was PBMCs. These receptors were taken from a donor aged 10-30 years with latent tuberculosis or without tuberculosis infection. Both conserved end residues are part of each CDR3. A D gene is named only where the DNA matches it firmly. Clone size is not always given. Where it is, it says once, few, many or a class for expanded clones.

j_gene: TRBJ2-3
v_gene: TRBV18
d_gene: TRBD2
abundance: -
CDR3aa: CASSNRKRGAMDTQYF
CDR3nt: TGTGCCAGCTCAAATCGTAAGCGGGGGGCGATGGATACGCAGTATTTT

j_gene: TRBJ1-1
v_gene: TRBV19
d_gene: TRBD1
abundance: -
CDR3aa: CASSTGQASTEAFF
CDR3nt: TGTGCCAGTAGTACCGGACAGGCCAGCACTGAAGCTTTCTTT

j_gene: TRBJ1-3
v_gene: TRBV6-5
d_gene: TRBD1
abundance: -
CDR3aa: CASSWTGVNSGNTIYF
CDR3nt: TGTGCCAGCAGTTGGACAGGGGTCAACTCTGGAAACACCATATATTTT

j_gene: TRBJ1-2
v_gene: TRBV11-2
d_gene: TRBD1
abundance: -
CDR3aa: CASSPGDSRYGYTF
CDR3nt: TGTGCCAGCAGCCCCGGGGACAGCCGCTATGGCTACACCTTC

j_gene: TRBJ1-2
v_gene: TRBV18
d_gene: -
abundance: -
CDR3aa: CASSPGGGGRLNYGYTF
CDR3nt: TGTGCCAGCTCACCTGGAGGCGGGGGGCGACTCAACTATGGCTACACCTTC

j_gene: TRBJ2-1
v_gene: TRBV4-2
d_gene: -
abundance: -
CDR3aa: CASSRPSDEQFF
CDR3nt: TGTGCCAGCAGCCGGCCGAGCGATGAGCAGTTCTTC

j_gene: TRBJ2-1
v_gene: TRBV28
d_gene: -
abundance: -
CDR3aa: CASSPLVWDEQFF
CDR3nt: TGTGCCAGCAGTCCACTAGTGTGGGATGAGCAGTTCTTC

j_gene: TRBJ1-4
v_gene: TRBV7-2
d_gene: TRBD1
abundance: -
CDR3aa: CASSFSDRVNEKLFF
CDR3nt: TGTGCCAGCAGCTTCTCGGACAGGGTTAATGAAAAACTGTTTTTT

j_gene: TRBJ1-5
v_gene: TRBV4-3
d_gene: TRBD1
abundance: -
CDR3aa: CASSLRQGVNQPQHF
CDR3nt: TGCGCCAGCAGCCTCCGACAGGGAGTCAATCAGCCCCAGCATTTT

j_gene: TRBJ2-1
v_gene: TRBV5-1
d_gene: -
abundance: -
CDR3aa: CASSSTGSWDNEQFF
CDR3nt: TGCGCCAGCAGCTCTACAGGGAGTTGGGACAATGAGCAGTTCTTC

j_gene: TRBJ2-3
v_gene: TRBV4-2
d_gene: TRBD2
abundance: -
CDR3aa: CASASSGGTDTQYF
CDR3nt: TGTGCCAGCGCCTCTAGCGGGGGGACAGATACGCAGTATTTT

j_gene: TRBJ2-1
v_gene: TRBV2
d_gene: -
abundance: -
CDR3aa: CASSKLSGPYNEQFF
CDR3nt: TGTGCCAGCAGTAAGCTTAGCGGACCGTACAATGAGCAGTTCTTC

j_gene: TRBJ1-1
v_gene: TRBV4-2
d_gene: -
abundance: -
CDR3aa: CASSPTGRNTEAFF
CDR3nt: TGTGCCAGCAGCCCTACGGGGAGGAACACTGAAGCTTTCTTT

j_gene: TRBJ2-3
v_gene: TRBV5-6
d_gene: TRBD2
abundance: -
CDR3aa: CASSLILGLAGGSTDTQYF
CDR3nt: TGTGCCAGCAGCTTGATTCTGGGACTAGCGGGAGGCAGCACAGATACGCAGTATTTT

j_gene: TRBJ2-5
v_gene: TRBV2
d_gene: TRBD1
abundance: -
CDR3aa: CASVDRGAETQYF
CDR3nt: TGTGCCAGCGTGGACAGGGGGGCAGAGACCCAGTACTTC

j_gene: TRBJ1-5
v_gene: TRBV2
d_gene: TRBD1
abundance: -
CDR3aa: CASRLGQGNQPQHF
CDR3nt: TGTGCCAGCAGATTGGGACAGGGCAATCAGCCCCAGCATTTT

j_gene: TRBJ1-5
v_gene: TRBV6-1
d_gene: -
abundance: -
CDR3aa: CASRGVWQGYQPQHF
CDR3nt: TGTGCCAGCAGGGGCGTCTGGCAGGGATATCAGCCCCAGCATTTT

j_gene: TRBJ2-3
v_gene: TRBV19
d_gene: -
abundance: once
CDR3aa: CASSVTGISTDTQYF
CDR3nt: TGTGCCAGTAGTGTGACTGGAATTTCTACAGATACGCAGTATTTT

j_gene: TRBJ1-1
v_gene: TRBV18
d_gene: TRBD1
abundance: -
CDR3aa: CASSPGQEAFF
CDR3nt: TGTGCCAGCTCACCGGGACAGGAAGCTTTCTTT

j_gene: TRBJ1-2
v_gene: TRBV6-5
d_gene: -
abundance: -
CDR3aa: CASTLLRVGGGGYTF
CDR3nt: TGTGCCAGCACCCTACTACGAGTGGGGGGAGGTGGCTACACCTTC

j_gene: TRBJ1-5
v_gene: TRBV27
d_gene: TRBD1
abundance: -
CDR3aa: CASRQQGEGQPQHF
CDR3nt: TGTGCCAGCAGGCAACAGGGGGAAGGGCAGCCCCAGCATTTT

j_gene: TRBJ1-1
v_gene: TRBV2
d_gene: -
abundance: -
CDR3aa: CASSEWGAEAFF
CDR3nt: TGTGCCAGCAGTGAATGGGGCGCTGAAGCTTTCTTT

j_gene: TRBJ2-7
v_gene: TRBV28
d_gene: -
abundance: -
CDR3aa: CASKVQGQPYEQYF
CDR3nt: TGTGCCAGCAAAGTGCAGGGTCAGCCCTACGAGCAGTACTTC

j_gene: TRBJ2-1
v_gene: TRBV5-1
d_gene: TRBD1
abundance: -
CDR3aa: CASSAEQGVVQFF
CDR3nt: TGCGCCAGCAGCGCCGAACAGGGGGTAGTGCAGTTCTTC

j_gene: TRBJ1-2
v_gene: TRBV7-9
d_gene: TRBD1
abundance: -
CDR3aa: CASSFPPGQVLRGYTF
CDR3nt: TGTGCCAGCAGCTTCCCCCCGGGACAGGTACTGAGAGGCTACACCTTC

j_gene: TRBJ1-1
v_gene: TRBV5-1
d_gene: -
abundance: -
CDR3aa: CASSFRRGRNTEAFF
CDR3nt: TGCGCCAGCAGCTTTCGGCGGGGCAGGAACACTGAAGCTTTCTTT

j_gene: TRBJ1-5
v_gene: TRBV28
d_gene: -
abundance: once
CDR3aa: CASTLDGGGQPQHF
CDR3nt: TGTGCCAGCACCCTGGATGGCGGAGGTCAGCCCCAGCATTTT

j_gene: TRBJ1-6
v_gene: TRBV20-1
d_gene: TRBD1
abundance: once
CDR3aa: CSAATGRSLHF
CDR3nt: TGCAGTGCTGCGACAGGGAGATCCCTCCACTTT

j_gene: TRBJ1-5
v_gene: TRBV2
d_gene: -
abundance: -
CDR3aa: CASRADSSNQPQHF
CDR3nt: TGTGCCAGCAGGGCGGACAGCAGCAATCAGCCCCAGCATTTT

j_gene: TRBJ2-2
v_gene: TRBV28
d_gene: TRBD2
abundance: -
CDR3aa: CASSLDEGLVVFGELFF
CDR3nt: TGTGCCAGCAGTTTGGACGAAGGACTAGTGGTATTCGGGGAGCTGTTTTTT

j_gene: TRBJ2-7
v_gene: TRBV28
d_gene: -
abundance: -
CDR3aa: CASSYRDEQYF
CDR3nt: TGTGCCAGCAGTTACAGGGACGAGCAGTACTTC

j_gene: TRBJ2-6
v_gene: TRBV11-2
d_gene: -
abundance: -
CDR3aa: CASSLQEGFSGANVLTF
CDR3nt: TGTGCCAGCAGCTTACAGGAGGGCTTCTCTGGGGCCAACGTCCTGACTTTC

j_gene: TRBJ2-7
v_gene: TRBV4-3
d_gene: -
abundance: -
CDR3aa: CASSKMRADPYEQYF
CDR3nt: TGCGCCAGCAGCAAGATGAGGGCCGACCCCTACGAGCAGTACTTC

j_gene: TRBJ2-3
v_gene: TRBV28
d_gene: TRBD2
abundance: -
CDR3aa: CASSFPGTSGITDTQYF
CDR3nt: TGTGCCAGCAGTTTCCCCGGGACTAGCGGGATCACAGATACGCAGTATTTT

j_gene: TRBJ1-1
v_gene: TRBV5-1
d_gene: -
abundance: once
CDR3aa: CASSLEGVVTEAFF
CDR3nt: TGCGCCAGCAGCCTGGAAGGGGTGGTCACTGAAGCTTTCTTT

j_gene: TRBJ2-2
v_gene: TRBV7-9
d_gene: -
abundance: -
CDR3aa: CASSSGPAQGLTGELFF
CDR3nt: TGTGCCAGCAGCTCAGGACCTGCTCAGGGTTTGACCGGGGAGCTGTTTTTT

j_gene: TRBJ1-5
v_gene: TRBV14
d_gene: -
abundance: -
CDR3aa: CASSQDLELYQPQHF
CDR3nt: TGTGCCAGCAGCCAAGATCTTGAGCTCTATCAGCCCCAGCATTTT

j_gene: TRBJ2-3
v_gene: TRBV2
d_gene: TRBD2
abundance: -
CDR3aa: CASSVSGAHTDTQYF
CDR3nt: TGTGCCAGCAGTGTTAGCGGGGCTCACACAGATACGCAGTATTTT

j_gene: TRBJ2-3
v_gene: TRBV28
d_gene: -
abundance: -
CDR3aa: CASSFFRGSTDTQYF
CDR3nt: TGTGCCAGCAGTTTTTTTAGGGGGTCCACAGATACGCAGTATTTT

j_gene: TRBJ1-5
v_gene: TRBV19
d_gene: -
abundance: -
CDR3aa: CASSIPGAGSQPQHF
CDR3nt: TGTGCCAGTAGTATTCCAGGGGCAGGGAGTCAGCCCCAGCATTTT

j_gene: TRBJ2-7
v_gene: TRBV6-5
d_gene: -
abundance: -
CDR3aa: CASSYRYVSSYEQYF
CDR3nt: TGTGCCAGCAGTTATCGATACGTTAGCTCCTACGAGCAGTACTTC

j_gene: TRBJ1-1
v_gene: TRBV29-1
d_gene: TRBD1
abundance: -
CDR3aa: CSVDGIRTGSTEAFF
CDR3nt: TGCAGCGTTGACGGCATCCGGACAGGCAGCACTGAAGCTTTCTTT

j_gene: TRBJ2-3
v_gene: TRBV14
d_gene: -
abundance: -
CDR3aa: CASSLSGTYTDTQYF
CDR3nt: TGTGCCAGCAGCCTCTCCGGGACATACACAGATACGCAGTATTTT

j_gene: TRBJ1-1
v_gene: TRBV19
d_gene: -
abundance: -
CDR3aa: CASSIVLQGTGLDTEAFF
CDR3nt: TGTGCCAGTAGTATAGTCCTCCAGGGGACGGGTTTGGACACTGAAGCTTTCTTT

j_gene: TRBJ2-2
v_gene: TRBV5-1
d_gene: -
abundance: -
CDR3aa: CASSLGQNTGELFF
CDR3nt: TGCGCCAGCAGCTTGGGACAGAACACCGGGGAGCTGTTTTTT

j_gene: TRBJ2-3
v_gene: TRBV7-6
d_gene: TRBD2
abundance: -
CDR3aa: CASSWTSGGGTDTQYF
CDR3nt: TGTGCCAGCAGCTGGACTAGCGGGGGGGGAACAGATACGCAGTATTTT

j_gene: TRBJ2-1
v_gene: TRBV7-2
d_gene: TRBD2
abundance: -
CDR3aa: CASSLVGTSGSEQFF
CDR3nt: TGTGCCAGCAGCTTAGTAGGTACTAGCGGGAGTGAGCAGTTCTTC

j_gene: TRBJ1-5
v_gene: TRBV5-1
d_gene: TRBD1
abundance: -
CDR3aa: CASSYDRDQPQHF
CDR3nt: TGCGCCAGCAGCTACGACAGGGATCAGCCCCAGCATTTT

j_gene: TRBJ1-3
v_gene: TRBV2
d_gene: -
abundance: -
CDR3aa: CASILWSGSGNTIYF
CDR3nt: TGTGCCAGCATCCTGTGGAGTGGCAGCGGAAACACCATATATTTT

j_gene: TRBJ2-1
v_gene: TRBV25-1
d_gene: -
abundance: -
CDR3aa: CASSGGPSAGRNEQFF
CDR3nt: TGTGCCAGCAGTGGGGGTCCTAGCGCCGGTCGGAATGAGCAGTTCTTC

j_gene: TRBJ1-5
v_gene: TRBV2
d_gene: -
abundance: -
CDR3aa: CASSEFSLNQPQHF
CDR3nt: TGTGCCAGCAGTGAATTCTCCCTTAATCAGCCCCAGCATTTT

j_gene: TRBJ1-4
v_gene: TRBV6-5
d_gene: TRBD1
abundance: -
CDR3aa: CASSYSTQGAGKLFF
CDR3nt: TGTGCCAGCAGTTACTCGACACAGGGGGCGGGAAAACTGTTTTTT

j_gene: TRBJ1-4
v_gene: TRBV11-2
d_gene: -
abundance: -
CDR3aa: CASSLLGGAATEKLFF
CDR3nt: TGTGCCAGCAGCCTCCTAGGGGGGGCGGCGACTGAAAAACTGTTTTTT